This paragraph covers one T cell receptor (beta chain) sequence. Its binding antigen is unknown. No base quality information exists; no much larger clone differs at one position. The data originate from a study of early T cells in non-severe SARS-CoV-2 infection (dated by TCRdb to the early 2020s). Turning to the overall study: TCR sequencing used bulk RNA from unsorted whole blood, so alpha and beta chains could not be paired.

The library was prepared using 5' RACE. Sequencing instrument: NextSeq 500. Unique molecular identifiers were attached to individual cDNA molecules in the TCR library protocol so that sequencing error and PCR bias could be corrected. Both TCR alpha and beta chains were sequenced, and tight co-correlation was observed between alpha and beta sequence abundances in each sample. The original methods were these. V gene, J gene and CDR3 annotation of TCR sequences was performed with Decombinator V4. Expanded TCRs were defined as changing significantly between any two time points under a Poisson model with p below 0.0001. Abundances of TCRs were expressed as counts per million after normalisation to the total number of TCRs sequenced in each sample. MAIT TCRs were defined by TRAV1-2 paired with TRAJ12, TRAJ20 or TRAJ33, and iNKT TCRs by TRAV10 paired with TRAJ18. A search of VDJdb, accessed on 1 November 2021, was run for TCRs annotated to CMV, EBV and SARS-CoV-2, with TCRs annotated for multiple antigens excluded. TCRdb reworked the public reads: Q25 trimming with fastp, MiXCR clone assembly, productive beta chains retained. Each CDR3 protein gets just one entry, which takes the most common genes and DNA from the rows behind it. The V and J calls reflect TCRdb's pipeline rather than the authors' work. For this sample the table gives 48,000 or so distinct CDR3 sequences, of which approximately 13% were detected only once. The top ten clones comprise roughly a tenth of the sample.

Set within a cohort of healthcare workers in London, UK, this nested case-control study involved weekly PCR testing of nasopharyngeal swabs along with blood sampling. Between 23 and 31 March 2020, the week of the UK lockdown, healthcare workers were enrolled and then followed up weekly for as long as 16 weeks. Between the V and J ends, shortened by 7 bases and 1 base respectively, the junction contains 13 bases. The CDR3 measures 13 amino acids from cysteine to phenylalanine. Only the CDR3 region is kept as DNA, spanning 39 bases read in frame from base 1. Per the germline V gene, SQVTM is the CDR1 and ANQGSEA is the CDR2. On the study overall, not on this receptor specifically: VDJdb matching was skewed toward anti-spike CD8 responses and likely underestimated virus-specific expansions, missing private and CD4 specificities.

The chain joins TRBV29-1 to TRBJ1-1, with a weak D call of TRBD1 (6 bases match). The clonotype was recovered from an adult who was a healthcare worker with PCR-confirmed SARS-CoV-2 infection or an uninfected control (not recorded which). Sample: whole blood. In nucleotides, the sequence is TGCAGCGCCAGAGGGGGGCAGAACACTGAAGCTTTCTTT. Translation gives CSARGGQNTEAFF.